This T cell receptor beta chain was identified in a study of Graves' ophthalmopathy and Graves' hyperthyroidism. Study-wide context: Stable hyperthyroidism meant no ophthalmopathy within 18 months of follow-up.

Study conclusions and caveats: Ophthalmopathy progression predictions by the model showed roughly 77% specificity and 70.59% sensitivity. Ophthalmopathy versus stable hyperthyroidism: 13-signature model gave less than 90% sensitivity, 75% to 82% specificity. Blood samples also showed most expanded thyroid clonotypes exceeding 0.001 frequency.

Amplifying from RNA transcripts, the study obtained TCR beta CDR3 regions. Second-round multiplex PCR followed a first-round RT-PCR using HTBI primers. A single record per CDR3 protein comes from TCRdb applying MiXCR to the multiplex PCR reads. The data contain around 520,000 distinct CDR3 sequences, under 45% of them seen just once; the ten biggest clones take up 4% to 5%. About this clonotype itself: The antigen is not known.

V shed 3 bases and J 7 bases; nucleotides not matched to a gene: 5. The CDR3 sequence is 14 residues long. Looked up from germline, CDR1 is LNHNV and CDR2 is YYDKDF (reference sequence). This receptor was identified in an adult man with Graves' hyperthyroidism. The sample taken for sequencing was peripheral blood or thyroid tissue (not recorded which). The V gene is TRBV15, the J gene TRBJ1-5; 8 bases fit TRBD1. CDR3 sequence (DNA): TGTGCCACCAGCAGCGACAGGGGAAACCAGCCCCAGCATTTT. This encodes CATSSDRGNQPQHF.